This T cell receptor beta chain derives from a study of molecular identifiers for immune sequencing clone quantification. Study context: Replicate runs used RNA from about 20,000 or 100,000 naive CD8 cells, which was split five ways into aliquots, and four of those aliquots were then sequenced. Study results and limitations: Clones carrying above 20 RNA copies accounted for over 98% of effector molecules, under 1% in naive cells. Spike-in Jurkat TCR RNA from a single cell reportedly registered among about a million naive cells.

Previously reported methods and listed TCR primers produced the bulk TCR libraries. Each CDR3 protein is one row after TCRdb ran MiXCR on the PCR reads. The data contain about 86,000 distinct CDR3 sequences, around 25% of them seen just once; the ten biggest clones take up 0.6% to 0.9%. To note about this clonotype: Its target is unknown.

The CDR3 contains 17 residues. From germline, CDR1 is LGHNA and CDR2 YSLEER. V lost 2 bases, J lost 1 base, and 17 bases lay in between. The source of this sequence is a human donor in good health. Some libraries in this study had Jurkat cell RNA spiked in. Material for sequencing was naive CD8+ T cells from blood, with Jurkat cell RNA spiked in. Subset defined: FACS-sorted CD8+CD4-CCR7+CD45RA+ naive T cells. The gene calls are TRBV4-3 and TRBJ1-1; D may be TRBD1 (5 bases). CDR3 sequence: CASSQSRARLPNTEAFF. The CDR3 DNA reads TGCGCCAGCAGCCAATCCAGGGCCCGATTACCGAACACTGAAGCTTTCTTT.